The 8 T cell receptor beta chains presented below share a single source sample, sequenced in a study of blood T cell repertoires in COVID-19. Only in-frame clones appear in the TCRdb table, and some are missing; sequencing was by immunoSEQ multiplex PCR. The top ten clones hold 5.5% of a sample with 200,000 to 250,000 clones, around 82% of them seen once. Sequences were obtained from peripheral blood. The receptors were sampled from a woman in her 70s with acute or convalescent COVID-19.

The gene calls are TRBV7-2 and TRBJ2-3; 9 bases fit TRBD1. This CDR3 comprises 14 residues. V shed 7 bases and J 4 bases; nucleotides not matched to a gene: 6. Germline-derived CDR1 and CDR2 are SGHTA and FQGNSA. The CDR3 DNA follows: TGTGCCAGCACCGTACAGGGGGCCGCAGATACGCAGTATTTT. Its protein product is CASTVQGAADTQYF.

The chain recombines TRBV27 with TRBJ1-5; maybe TRBD1 (5 bases). Germline CDR1 and CDR2: MNHEY and SMNVEV (reference sequence). V lost 5 bases, J lost 5 bases, and 7 bases lay in between. The CDR3 consists of 12 residues. The CDR3 sequence is CASSQGDQPQHF. The CDR3 DNA follows: TGTGCCAGCAGTCAAGGGGATCAGCCCCAGCATTTT.

The chain recombines TRBV12-3 or TRBV12-4 with TRBJ2-7; D not certain. V was clipped by 5 bases and J by 2 bases, with 7 bases between them. This CDR3 comprises 12 residues. CDR3 sequence (DNA): TGTGCCAGCAGTACTTTAACCTACGAGCAGTACTTC. It is translated as CASSTLTYEQYF.

The V and J genes are TRBV12-3 or TRBV12-4 and TRBJ2-1; D is perhaps TRBD2 (5 bases). The CDR3 runs to 13 residues. Trimming stripped 5 bases from V and 5 bases from J, with 10 bases between. The CDR3 reads CASSRASNNEQFF. The CDR3, as DNA: TGTGCCAGCAGTCGAGCTAGCAACAATGAGCAGTTCTTC.

This rearrangement joins TRBV6-2 or TRBV6-3 to TRBJ2-7; D unresolved. V was trimmed by 4 bases and J by 0 bases, leaving 4 bases between them. The CDR3 length is 12 residues. Germline CDR1 MNHEY, CDR2 SVGEGT. CDR3: CASSSNSYEQYF. CDR3 nucleotide sequence: TGTGCCAGCAGTTCCAACTCCTACGAGCAGTACTTC.

This clone was found a few times. This chain links TRBV2 with TRBJ2-7, with D hard to call. Between the trimmed V and J ends, which lost 2 bases and 7 bases, there was a span of 12 bases. The CDR3 runs to 13 residues. Germline CDR1 SNHLY, CDR2 FYNNEI. CDR3: CASSEYMAEEQYF. As DNA, the CDR3 is TGTGCCAGCAGTGAATATATGGCCGAAGAGCAGTACTTC.

This chain joins TRBV5-4 and TRBJ1-1, with D perhaps TRBD1 (5 bases). V was pared by 5 bases and J by 1 base, with 12 bases between. Germline V CDR1 and CDR2: SGHNT, YYREEE (reference sequence). CDR3 size: 14 residues. CDR3 bases: TGTGCCAGCAGTTTAGGAGGGGCGAACACTGAAGCTTTCTTT. Translating gives CASSLGGANTEAFF.

The chain employs TRBV28 and TRBJ1-2; D not resolved. CDR1 and CDR2 (germline): MDHEN, SYDVKM. The CDR3 runs 15 residues. V lost 3 bases and J 4 bases, leaving 15 bases between the germline ends. CDR3 nucleotide sequence: TGTGCCAGCAGTTTGCGGGCGCCGACCTCCTATGGCTACACCTTC. This codes for CASSLRAPTSYGYTF.